The 18 T cell receptor beta chains below were found in one sample sequenced in a study of shared clonotypes between healthy human individuals. Profiling relied on immunoSEQ multiplex PCR, and the TCRdb table lists in-frame clones only, not all of them. The sample contains 950,000 to 1,200,000 clones, roughly 80% of which appear only once. Sequencing input: memory CD4+ T cells from PBMCs. The sample's subset: CD45RA-negative fraction. The receptors derive from a man aged 18 to 29 in good health. Some clones in this sample may be carry-over from other donors' samples.

V is TRBV2 and J is TRBJ2-3; D gene ambiguous. Trimming stripped 4 bases from V and 1 base from J, with 6 bases between. The V gene's germline CDR1 is SNHLY and CDR2 FYNNEI. The CDR3 is 13 residues long. The CDR3 is CASSADGTDTQYF. The CDR3 DNA sequence: TGTGCCAGCAGTGCCGACGGCACAGATACGCAGTATTTT. The variable domain in full, with the rest retrieved from reference TRBV2 and TRBJ2-3, is EPEVTQTPSHQVTQMGQEVILRCVPISNHLYFYWYRQILGQKVEFLVSFYNNEISEKSEIFDDQFSVERPDGSNFTLKIRSTKLEDSAMYFCASSADGTDTQYFGPGTRLTVL.

This chain connects TRBV6-6 to TRBJ2-6; 7 bases agree with TRBD1. The CDR3 is made up of 12 amino acids. V shed 10 bases, J shed 3 bases, and the junction held 0 bases outside the gene matches. Germline loops: CDR1 MNHNY, CDR2 SVGAGI (reference sequence). Here the CDR3 reads CANRGGANVLTF. In DNA form, the CDR3 reads TGTGCCAACAGGGGTGGGGCCAACGTCCTGACTTTC.

This clone was observed a handful of times. The chain has TRBV11-2 and TRBJ2-7, with 8 bases identical to TRBD1. The germline V gene encodes CDR1 SGHAT and CDR2 FQNNGV. The CDR3 has 15 amino acids. Losses at the gene ends were 1 base for V and 5 bases for J; bases not matched to a gene: 7. The CDR3 protein is CASSLARTGSHEQYF. CDR3 nucleotide sequence: TGTGCCAGCAGCTTAGCCCGGACAGGGTCCCACGAGCAGTACTTC.

With regard to this clone: This could be a read error, since a much larger clone is one nucleotide away. The CDR3 protein is CASSLIWGSDQPQHF. In nucleotides, the CDR3 is TGTGCCAGCAGCTTAATTTGGGGAAGCGATCAGCCCCAGCATTTT. V gene TRBV7-2 combines with J gene TRBJ1-5; D remains unclear. Per germline, CDR1 SGHTA and CDR2 FQGNSA. This CDR3 has 15 residues. V dropped 2 bases and J dropped 5 bases, with 13 bases sitting between them.

The chain couples TRBV2 to TRBJ1-5, with D hard to call. Germline lookup yields CDR1 SNHLY and CDR2 FYNNEI. The CDR3 consists of 14 residues. Deletions cut 3 bases from V and 7 bases from J, with 13 bases between. For the CDR3, the DNA is TGTGCCAGCAGTGAGTCTGCGTTGAGGCAGCCCCAGCATTTT. Translating it yields CASSESALRQPQHF.

The V call is TRBV5-1, the J call TRBJ2-7; D is uncertain. V lost 2 bases to trimming and J lost 3 bases, with 15 bases between them. The CDR3 length is 15 residues. Germline loops: CDR1 SGHRS, CDR2 YFSETQ. CDR3 in DNA: TGCGCCAGCAGCTTCTCCAACTCACGAATCTACGAGCAGTACTTC. Encoded protein: CASSFSNSRIYEQYF.

The rearrangement uses TRBV28 and TRBJ2-5; D is unresolved. The germline gives CDR1 MDHEN, CDR2 SYDVKM. Deletions cut 8 bases from V and 2 bases from J, with 15 bases between. This CDR3 is built from 14 residues. In DNA, the CDR3 is TGTGCCAGCTCTTCTGCACAGACTCAAGAGACCCAGTACTTC. Its protein is CASSSAQTQETQYF.

The J gene is TRBJ1-1, the V gene TRBV4-1; D is unresolved. Trimming removed 1 base at V and 2 bases at J, with 5 bases between. Per the germline V gene, CDR1 is MGHRA and CDR2 is YSYEKL. There are 13 residues in the CDR3. The CDR3 region has the DNA TGCGCCAGCAGCCAAGTCACCAACACTGAAGCTTTCTTT. Translation: CASSQVTNTEAFF.

The CDR3 bases are TGTGCCAGCAGCTCTGGCAGGGAAACTAATGAAAAACTGTTTTTT. It specifies CASSSGRETNEKLFF. The chain joins TRBV5-4 to TRBJ1-4, with a tentative D call TRBD1 (5 bases). Germline V gives CDR1 SGHNT, CDR2 YYREEE (reference sequence). The CDR3 has 15 residues. Trimming shortened V by 3 bases and J by 1 base, and 10 bases separated the two germline ends.

J is TRBJ2-5 and V is TRBV2; D is possibly TRBD2 (5 bases). The CDR3 totals 14 residues. V lost 8 bases and J lost 7, with 20 bases in between. Looked up from germline, CDR1 is SNHLY and CDR2 is FYNNEI. For the CDR3, the DNA is TGTGCCAGCGGGTGGGCAGGTCATGAGGGGACCCAGTACTTC. It codes for CASGWAGHEGTQYF. Full variable domain (remainder filled in from reference TRBV2 and TRBJ2-5): EPEVTQTPSHQVTQMGQEVILRCVPISNHLYFYWYRQILGQKVEFLVSFYNNEISEKSEIFDDQFSVERPDGSNFTLKIRSTKLEDSAMYFCASGWAGHEGTQYFGPGTRLLVL.

The rearrangement uses TRBV2 and TRBJ2-4, with 13 bases aligning to TRBD2. Germline-derived CDR1 and CDR2 are SNHLY and FYNNEI. The junction had 7 bases not matched to a gene; V was cut back by 4 bases and J by 1 base. CDR3 length: 18 residues. This CDR3 reads CASSVLAGGAHAKNIQYF. The CDR3 nucleotides read TGTGCCAGCAGTGTACTAGCGGGAGGGGCTCACGCCAAAAACATTCAGTACTTC.

The chain couples TRBV2 to TRBJ1-5; 7 positions match TRBD1. This CDR3 spans 14 amino acids. After removal of 4 bases from V and 5 bases from J, the junction contained 5 bases not matched to a gene. CDR1 and CDR2 from the germline V gene are SNHLY and FYNNEI. In DNA, the CDR3 is TGTGCCAGCAGTGCTTCGACAGGGCATCAGCCCCAGCATTTT. Translated, it gives CASSASTGHQPQHF. The full variable domain, in which reference TRBV2 and TRBJ1-5 provide the parts outside the CDR3, is EPEVTQTPSHQVTQMGQEVILRCVPISNHLYFYWYRQILGQKVEFLVSFYNNEISEKSEIFDDQFSVERPDGSNFTLKIRSTKLEDSAMYFCASSASTGHQPQHFGDGTRLSIL.

This clone was observed a single time. The V call is TRBV7-2, the J call TRBJ2-7; 8 bases are a match to TRBD1. The CDR3 consists of 15 residues. J lost 3 bases, V lost 3 bases, and 7 bases had no gene match. Germline CDR1 reads SGHTA; CDR2 reads FQGNSA. The CDR3 reads CASSFGRGQGYEQYF. The CDR3 nucleotides read TGTGCCAGCAGCTTCGGCAGGGGGCAGGGCTACGAGCAGTACTTC.

The gene calls are TRBV2 and TRBJ2-2; a possible D gene is TRBD1 (5 bases). Germline assignment: CDR1 SNHLY and CDR2 FYNNEI. The CDR3 sequence is 12 residues long. V lost 5 bases and J 7 bases, leaving 8 bases between the germline ends. The CDR3 loop reads CASSTDNGELFF. In DNA, the CDR3 is TGTGCCAGCAGTACGGACAACGGGGAGCTGTTTTTT.

V and J are TRBV10-1 and TRBJ2-1; 12 bases fit TRBD2. V gave up 6 bases and J gave up 9 bases; unmatched junction bases: 9. This CDR3 has 15 residues. Germline lookup yields CDR1 WNHNN and CDR2 SYGVQD (reference sequence). This CDR3 reads CASSMLAGGPGEQFF. The CDR3 nucleotides are TGCGCCAGCAGCATGCTAGCGGGAGGGCCGGGTGAGCAGTTCTTC.

In regard to this clone: One junction end does not reproduce the germline sequence, and a read error may be involved. The V gene is TRBV10-2, the J gene TRBJ2-4, with TRBD2 matching over 7 bases. Looked up from germline, CDR1 is WSHSY and CDR2 is SAAADI. The CDR3 covers 13 residues. CDR3 nucleotide sequence: TGCGCCAGCAGTGAATCAAGGACTAGTTCGGTATCGTTC. It is translated as CASSESRTSSVSF.

The rearrangement uses TRBV15 and TRBJ2-3; D unclear. CDR1 and CDR2 from the germline V gene are LNHNV and YYDKDF (reference sequence). The germline V and J ends were trimmed by 0 bases and 10 bases, with 11 bases remaining between them. The CDR3 contains 13 residues. The CDR3 nucleotides are TGTGCCACCAGCAGAGATCAAGAGCGCGCGCAGTATTTT. Translated: CATSRDQERAQYF.

The V and J genes are TRBV4-1 and TRBJ2-3, with D unclear. Trimming removed 3 bases from V and 2 bases from J, with 15 bases in between. Germline assignment: CDR1 MGHRA and CDR2 YSYEKL. This CDR3 is 16 amino acids long. In DNA, the CDR3 is TGCGCCAGCAGCCACGGTGACTCCCGTCTCACAGATACGCAGTATTTT. Translation gives CASSHGDSRLTDTQYF.